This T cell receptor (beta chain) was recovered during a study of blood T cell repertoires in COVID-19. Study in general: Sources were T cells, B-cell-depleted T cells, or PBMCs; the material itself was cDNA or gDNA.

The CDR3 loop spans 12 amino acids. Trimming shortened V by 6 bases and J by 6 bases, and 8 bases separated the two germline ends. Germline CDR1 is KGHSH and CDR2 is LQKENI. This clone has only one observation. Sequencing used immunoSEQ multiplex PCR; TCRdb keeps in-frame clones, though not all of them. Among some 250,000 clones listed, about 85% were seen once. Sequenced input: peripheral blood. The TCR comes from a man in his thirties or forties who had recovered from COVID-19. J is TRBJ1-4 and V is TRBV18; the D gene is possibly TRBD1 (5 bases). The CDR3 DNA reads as TGTGCCAGCTCGACAGAAGATGAAAAACTGTTTTTT. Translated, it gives CASSTEDEKLFF.